These 18 T cell receptor beta chains were all obtained from the same sample, sequenced in a study of response to subunit inactivated influenza vaccine. TCRdb reprocessed the RT-PCR reads via MiXCR and lists one record per CDR3 protein. Seen here are more than 550,000 distinct CDR3 sequences, approximately 12% observed once, and the top ten hold approximately 10%. Material: PBMCs from blood, obtained on the day of vaccination. These receptor sequences come from a man aged 45-65 years who received an inactivated influenza vaccine.

Regarding this clonotype: One junction end does not reproduce the germline sequence, and a read error may be involved. The genes are TRBV12-3 or TRBV12-4 and TRBJ1-2, with D hard to call. The CDR3 sequence is 11 residues long. The CDR3 spells CAISTFTGYTF. The CDR3, as DNA: TGTGCCATCAGTACCTTCACTGGCTACACCTTC.

This clonotype was seen only a few times. This may be a read error, as it is one base from a much larger clone. V is TRBV5-1 and J is TRBJ2-7; 7 bases align to TRBD1. Losses at the gene ends were 1 base for V and 1 base for J; bases not matched to a gene: 2. Germline-derived CDR1 and CDR2 are SGHRS and YFSETQ. CDR3 length: 14 residues. The CDR3 is CASSLWGQSYEQYF. For the CDR3, the DNA is TGCGCCAGCAGCTTGTGGGGACAGTCCTACGAGCAGTACTTC.

This clonotype was detected many times. The gene calls are TRBV10-3 and TRBJ2-2; possibly TRBD1 or TRBD2 for D (5 bases each). CDR3 length: 12 residues. Germline loops: CDR1 ENHRY, CDR2 SYGVKD. Trimming removed 4 bases at V and 6 bases at J, with 6 bases between. The CDR3 coding sequence is TGTGCCATCAGTGCGGGGCCCGGGGAGCTGTTTTTT. Translated, it gives CAISAGPGELFF.

This clonotype was seen a handful of times. The genes are TRBV29-1 and TRBJ2-3, with TRBD2 identical over 10 bases. The CDR3 is 17 amino acids. Germline trimming cut 6 bases from V and 0 bases from J; bases unmatched to any gene: 12. CDR1 and CDR2 (germline): SQVTM, ANQGSEA. Written as DNA, the CDR3 is TGCAGCGTCACCGGGACTAGCGTCGACCTAAGCACAGATACGCAGTATTTT. Encoded protein: CSVTGTSVDLSTDTQYF.

The V call is TRBV19, the J call TRBJ1-5; D is unclear. The CDR3 consists of 12 residues. The germline V gene has CDR1 LNHDA and CDR2 SQIVND (reference sequence). Trimming shortened V by 4 bases and J by 6 bases, and 7 bases separated the two germline ends. The CDR3 nucleotides are TGTGCCAGTAGTAAGGGCGCTCAGCCCCAGCATTTT. It is translated as CASSKGAQPQHF.

The chain carries TRBV5-1 and TRBJ1-2; 7 bases are a match to TRBD1. Germline V lookup: CDR1 SGHRS, CDR2 YFSETQ. The CDR3 is 14 residues long. Unmatched junction bases numbered 5, after V lost 4 bases and J lost 2 bases. The CDR3 nucleotides read TGCGCCAGCAGCCCCCCGGGACAGAACTATGGCTACACCTTC. Encoded protein: CASSPPGQNYGYTF.

This clonotype was counted only a few times. The chain employs TRBV9 and TRBJ2-4, with a possible D match to TRBD1 (6 bases). V shed 4 bases and J shed 8 bases, with 13 bases lying between them. Germline assignment: CDR1 SGDLS and CDR2 YYNGEE. The CDR3 is made up of 13 amino acids. CDR3 loop: CASSNRERDIQYF. CDR3 DNA sequence: TGTGCCAGCAGCAACAGGGAGAGGGACATTCAGTACTTC.

CDR3 DNA: TGTGCCAGCAGTTTAGCGCAAGGACAGCTTTTCTTC. Translated, it gives CASSLAQGQLFF. This chain links TRBV12-3 or TRBV12-4 with TRBJ2-1; D may be TRBD1 (6 bases). This CDR3 contains 12 residues. Trimming took 0 bases from V and 16 from J, leaving 13 bases between them.

This clonotype was picked up many times. V and J are TRBV29-1 and TRBJ2-1; 7 bases match TRBD2. CDR1 SQVTM and CDR2 ANQGSEA come from the germline V gene. J lost 4 bases, V lost 3 bases, and 0 bases had no gene match. This CDR3 is 12 amino acids long. This CDR3 reads CSVDSGYNEQFF. For the CDR3, the DNA is TGCAGCGTTGATAGCGGGTACAATGAGCAGTTCTTC.

This clonotype was seen only a few times. The rearrangement joins TRBV20-1 to TRBJ2-5; tentative D call: TRBD1 (6 bases). V lost 6 bases and J 1 base, leaving 18 bases between the germline ends. CDR3 length equals 15 residues. Germline CDR1 reads DFQATT; CDR2 reads SNEGSKA (reference sequence). The DNA for the CDR3 is TGCAGTGCCAGAAATAGGAGAGGGGGCCAAGAGACCCAGTACTTC. It encodes CSARNRRGGQETQYF.

The V gene is TRBV7-2, the J gene TRBJ2-3; D is perhaps TRBD2 (6 bases). The CDR3 spans 14 residues. The V and J ends lost 8 bases and 2 bases respectively, with 14 bases between them. CDR1 SGHTA and CDR2 FQGNSA come from the germline V gene. CDR3 region: CASCVGGFTDTQYF. The CDR3, as DNA: TGTGCCAGCTGCGTGGGGGGTTTCACAGATACGCAGTATTTT.

This clonotype was picked up a small number of times. J is TRBJ2-5 and V is TRBV12-3 or TRBV12-4, with TRBD1 as a possible D gene (6 bases). The CDR3 sequence is 15 residues long. The V end lost 3 bases, the J end lost 4 bases, and 15 bases lay between the germline ends. Here the CDR3 reads CASSFGTSPGETQYF. The CDR3 nucleotides read TGTGCCAGCAGTTTCGGGACAAGTCCAGGAGAGACCCAGTACTTC.

This clonotype came up a few times. The chain couples TRBV3-1 to TRBJ2-7; 7 bases are shared with TRBD1. V was clipped by 7 bases and J by 4 bases; unmatched bases: 13. CDR1 is LGHDT, CDR2 YNNKEL, per germline (reference sequence). The CDR3 is 15 amino acids. In DNA, the CDR3 is TGTGCCAGCACCTCCCACAGACAGGGACGATACGAGCAGTACTTC. Residues: CASTSHRQGRYEQYF.

This chain links TRBV20-1 with TRBJ2-1; 11 nucleotides match TRBD2. Germline V gene sequence: CDR1 DFQATT, CDR2 SNEGSKA (reference sequence). The V segment lost 6 bases and the J segment 8 bases; nucleotides outside the gene matches: 9. The CDR3 spans 14 residues. The CDR3 nucleotides read TGCAGTGCCAAACTAGCGGGGGCCGGGGATGAGCAGTTCTTC. Protein: CSAKLAGAGDEQFF.

The chain employs TRBV3-1 and TRBJ2-3; 7 positions match TRBD2. V gave up 3 bases and J gave up 1 base; unmatched junction bases: 4. The germline V gene has CDR1 LGHDT and CDR2 YNNKEL (reference sequence). This CDR3 contains 15 residues. DNA for the CDR3: TGTGCCAGCAGCCATAGCCTAGCGGGCACAGATACGCAGTATTTT. Protein sequence: CASSHSLAGTDTQYF.

The table lists this clonotype with a few counts. V and J are TRBV20-1 and TRBJ2-3, with D possibly TRBD2 on 7 matching bases. V dropped 6 bases and J dropped 3 bases, with 16 bases sitting between them. Per the germline V gene, CDR1 is DFQATT and CDR2 is SNEGSKA (reference sequence). This CDR3 has 14 amino acids. The CDR3 bases are TGCAGTGCGAAGGGGGGGGGACCGACAGATACGCAGTATTTT. Its translation: CSAKGGGPTDTQYF.

This chain joins TRBV11-2 and TRBJ2-7, with 8 bases lining up with TRBD1. CDR1 and CDR2 (germline): SGHAT, FQNNGV. The V and J ends lost 10 bases and 6 bases, in that order; junction bases with no gene match: 5. CDR3 length: 11 residues. The DNA of the CDR3 is TGTGCCACCTCGGGGACAGGCGAGCAGTACTTC. Protein product: CATSGTGEQYF.

The V call is TRBV9, the J call TRBJ1-3, with D unclear. The germline gives CDR1 SGDLS, CDR2 YYNGEE. V lost 0 bases, J lost 0 bases, and 13 bases lay in between. The CDR3 runs 17 residues. The chain's CDR3 is CASSVEPAPSSGNTIYF. The CDR3, as DNA: TGTGCCAGCAGCGTAGAGCCAGCACCGAGCTCTGGAAACACCATATATTTT.